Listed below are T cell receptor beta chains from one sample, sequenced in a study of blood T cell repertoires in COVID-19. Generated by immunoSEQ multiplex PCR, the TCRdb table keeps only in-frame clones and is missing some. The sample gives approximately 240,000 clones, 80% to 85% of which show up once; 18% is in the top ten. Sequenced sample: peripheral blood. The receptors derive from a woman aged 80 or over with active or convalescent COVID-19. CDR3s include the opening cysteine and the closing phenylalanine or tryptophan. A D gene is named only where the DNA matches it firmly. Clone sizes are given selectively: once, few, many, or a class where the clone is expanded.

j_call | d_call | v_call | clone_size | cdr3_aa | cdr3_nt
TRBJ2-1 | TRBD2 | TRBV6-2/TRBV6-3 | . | CASSYGQSSGSVYEQFF | TGTGCCAGCAGTTACGGACAATCTAGCGGGAGCGTGTATGAGCAGTTCTTC
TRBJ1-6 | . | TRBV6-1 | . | CASSEAQNSNSPLHF | TGTGCCAGCAGTGAAGCCCAAAACTCTAATTCACCCCTCCACTTT
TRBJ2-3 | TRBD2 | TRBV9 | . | CASSVGGLAGYTDTQYF | TGTGCCAGCAGCGTAGGGGGGCTAGCGGGGTACACAGATACGCAGTATTTT
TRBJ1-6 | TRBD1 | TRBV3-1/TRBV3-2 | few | CASSARQGDSPLHF | TGTGCCAGCAGCGCCAGACAGGGGGATTCACCCCTCCACTTT
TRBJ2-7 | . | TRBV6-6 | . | CASRKTGDYEQYF | TGTGCCAGCAGGAAGACAGGAGACTACGAGCAGTACTTC
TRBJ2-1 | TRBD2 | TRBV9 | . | CASSVDSGSYNEQFF | TGTGCCAGCAGCGTGGACAGCGGGAGCTACAATGAGCAGTTCTTC
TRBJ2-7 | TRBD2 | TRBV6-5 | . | CASSPGLGSPYEQYF | TGTGCCAGCAGTCCCGGACTAGGGAGCCCCTACGAGCAGTACTTC
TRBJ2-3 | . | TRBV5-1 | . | CASSLKWGGMTDTQYF | TGCGCCAGCAGCTTAAAGTGGGGGGGCATGACAGATACGCAGTATTTT
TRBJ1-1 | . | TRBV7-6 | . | CASSFRDSEAFF | TGTGCCAGCAGCTTTCGGGACTCTGAAGCTTTCTTT
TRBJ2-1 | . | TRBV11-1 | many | CASSKGWQGFGEQFF | TGTGCCAGCAGCAAGGGATGGCAGGGGTTTGGTGAGCAGTTCTTC
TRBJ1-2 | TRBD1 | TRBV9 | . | CASSTRTGVSWGYTF | TGTGCCAGCAGCACCCGGACAGGGGTTTCGTGGGGCTACACCTTC
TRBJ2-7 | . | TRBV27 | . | CASSPNPGVQYF | TGTGCCAGCAGTCCCAACCCGGGGGTGCAGTACTTC
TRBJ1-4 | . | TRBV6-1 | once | CASSDLRQENEKLFF | TGTGCCAGCAGTGACCTGCGACAGGAGAATGAAAAACTGTTTTTT
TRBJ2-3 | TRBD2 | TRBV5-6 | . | CASSLLAGGKDTQYF | TGTGCCAGCAGCTTGTTGGCGGGGGGTAAAGATACGCAGTATTTT
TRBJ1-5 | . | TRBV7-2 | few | CASSPRTGISNQPQHF | TGTGCCAGCAGCCCACGGACGGGGATTAGCAATCAGCCCCAGCATTTT
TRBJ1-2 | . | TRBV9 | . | CASSPVGVYGYTF | TGTGCCAGCAGCCCTGTCGGGGTCTATGGCTACACCTTC
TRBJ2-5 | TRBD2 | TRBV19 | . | CASSMGLPQETQYF | TGTGCCAGTAGTATGGGACTACCTCAAGAGACCCAGTACTTC
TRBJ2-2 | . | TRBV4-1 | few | CASSQAPLSTGELFF | TGCGCCAGCAGCCAAGCTCCATTGAGCACCGGGGAGCTGTTTTTT
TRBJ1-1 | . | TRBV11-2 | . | CASSFGDKNTEAFF | TGTGCCAGCAGCTTTGGGGACAAGAACACTGAAGCTTTCTTT
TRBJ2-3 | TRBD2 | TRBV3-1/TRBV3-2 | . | CASSLRGREASDTQYF | TGTGCCAGCAGCCTACGGGGGCGGGAGGCAAGCGATACGCAGTATTTT
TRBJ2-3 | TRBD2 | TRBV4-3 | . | CASSPPERGADTQYF | TGCGCCAGCAGCCCCCCTGAGCGGGGGGCAGATACGCAGTATTTT
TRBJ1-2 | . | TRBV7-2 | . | CASSLAAGTGGNYTF | TGTGCCAGCAGCTTAGCGGCGGGAACAGGAGGCAACTACACCTTC
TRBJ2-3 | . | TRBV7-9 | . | CASTHPQATRTDTQYF | TGTGCCAGCACCCACCCTCAAGCGACCCGCACAGATACGCAGTATTTT
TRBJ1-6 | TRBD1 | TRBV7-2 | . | CASSLTGGGNSPLHF | TGTGCCAGCAGCTTAACAGGGGGCGGTAATTCACCCCTCCACTTT
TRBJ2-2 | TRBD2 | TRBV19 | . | CASIDSGRVGTGELFF | TGTGCCAGTATTGATAGCGGGAGGGTCGGCACCGGGGAGCTGTTTTTT
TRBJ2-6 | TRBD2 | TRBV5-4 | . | CASRASGRTSGANVLTF | TGTGCCAGCAGGGCGAGCGGGAGAACCTCTGGGGCCAACGTCCTGACTTTC
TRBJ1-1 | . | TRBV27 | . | CASSPRTPNTEAFF | TGTGCCAGCAGCCCTAGGACACCCAACACTGAAGCTTTCTTT
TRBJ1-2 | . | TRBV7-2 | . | CASSLDVGRNSYGYTF | TGTGCCAGCAGCTTAGACGTGGGCAGGAACTCCTATGGCTACACCTTC
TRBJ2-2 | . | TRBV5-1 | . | CASSPRGFLNTGELFF | TGCGCCAGCAGCCCCCGGGGGTTCCTGAACACCGGGGAGCTGTTTTTT
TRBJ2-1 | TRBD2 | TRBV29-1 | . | CSVATRTSGSIAYNEQFF | TGCAGCGTTGCTACCAGGACTAGCGGGAGTATCGCTTACAATGAGCAGTTCTTC
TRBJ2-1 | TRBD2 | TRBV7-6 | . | CASSLEVAGGYNEQFF | TGTGCCAGCAGCTTAGAGGTAGCGGGAGGGTACAATGAGCAGTTCTTC
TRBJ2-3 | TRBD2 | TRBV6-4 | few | CASSDGAGYTQYF | TGTGCCAGCAGTGACGGAGCGGGGTATACGCAGTATTTT
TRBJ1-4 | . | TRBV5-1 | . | CASSLDFNEKLFF | TGCGCCAGCAGCTTGGACTTTAATGAAAAACTGTTTTTT
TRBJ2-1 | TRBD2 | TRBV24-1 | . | CATSDPSGAGNEQFF | TGTGCCACCAGTGACCCTAGCGGGGCTGGGAATGAGCAGTTCTTC
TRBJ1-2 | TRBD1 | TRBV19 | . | CASRDSNYGYTF | TGTGCCAGTCGGGACAGTAACTATGGCTACACCTTC
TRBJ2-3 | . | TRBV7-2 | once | CASSFVRVGVRGQDTQYF | TGTGCCAGCAGCTTCGTACGGGTGGGAGTGAGGGGACAAGATACGCAGTATTTT
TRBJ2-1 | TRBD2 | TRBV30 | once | CAWREGGPFF | TGTGCCTGGAGAGAGGGAGGGCCCTTCTTC
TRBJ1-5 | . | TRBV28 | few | CASSLTGFQPQHF | TGTGCCAGCAGTTTAACAGGGTTTCAGCCCCAGCATTTT
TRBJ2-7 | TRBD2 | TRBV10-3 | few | CAISVAGAYEQYF | TGTGCCATCAGTGTTGCGGGAGCCTACGAGCAGTACTTC
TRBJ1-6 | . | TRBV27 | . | CASSFRGGQLSSYNSPLHF | TGTGCCAGCAGTTTCCGCGGCGGACAGCTTAGCTCCTATAATTCACCCCTCCACTTT
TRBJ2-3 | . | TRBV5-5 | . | CASSLEERPTDTQYF | TGTGCCAGCAGCTTGGAAGAGCGGCCCACAGATACGCAGTATTTT
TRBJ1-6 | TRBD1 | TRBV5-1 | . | CASRRGTGENSPLHF | TGCGCCAGTCGGCGGGGGACAGGGGAAAATTCACCCCTCCACTTT
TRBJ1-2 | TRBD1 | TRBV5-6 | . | CASSYNQGAHGYTF | TGTGCCAGCAGCTACAATCAGGGGGCCCATGGCTACACCTTC
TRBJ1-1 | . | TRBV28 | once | CASSSWTEMNTEAFF | TGTGCCAGCAGTTCCTGGACAGAAATGAACACTGAAGCTTTCTTT
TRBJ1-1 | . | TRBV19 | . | CASSRGAANTEAFF | TGTGCCAGTAGTAGGGGCGCTGCGAACACTGAAGCTTTCTTT
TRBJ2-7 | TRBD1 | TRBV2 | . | CASSRDSVYEQYF | TGTGCCAGCAGCCGGGACAGCGTCTACGAGCAGTACTTC
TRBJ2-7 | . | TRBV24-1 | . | CATSDEGKLREQYF | TGTGCCACCAGTGATGAGGGAAAGTTACGCGAGCAGTACTTC
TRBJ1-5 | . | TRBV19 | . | CASSIYPGPNQPQHF | TGTGCCAGTAGTATCTATCCGGGTCCAAATCAGCCCCAGCATTTT
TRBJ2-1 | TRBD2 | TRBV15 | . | CATSREGTSAYNEQFF | TGTGCCACCAGCAGAGAGGGGACTAGCGCCTACAATGAGCAGTTCTTC
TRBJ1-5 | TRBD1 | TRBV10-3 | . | CAISSSQGADQPQHF | TGTGCCATCAGCTCGTCACAGGGGGCTGATCAGCCCCAGCATTTT
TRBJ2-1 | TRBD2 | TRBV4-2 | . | CASSQDGSGRVNNEQFF | TGTGCCAGCAGCCAAGATGGAAGCGGGAGAGTCAACAATGAGCAGTTCTTC
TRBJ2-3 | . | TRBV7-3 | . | CASSLTSGMDTQYF | TGTGCCAGCAGCTTAACGTCCGGGATGGATACGCAGTATTTT
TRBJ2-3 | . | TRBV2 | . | CASSLRTSTDTQYF | TGTGCCAGCAGTCTGCGGACTAGCACAGATACGCAGTATTTT
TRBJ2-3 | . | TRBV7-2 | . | CASSQQGRGDTQYF | TGTGCCAGCAGCCAACAGGGACGTGGAGATACGCAGTATTTT
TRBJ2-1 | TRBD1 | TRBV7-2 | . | CASSPRQGYSEQFF | TGTGCCAGCAGCCCTAGACAGGGGTATAGTGAGCAGTTCTTC